The clone carrying this T cell receptor beta chain was recorded many times. This CDR3 has 10 residues. Germline V gene sequence: CDR1 SQVTM, CDR2 ANQGSEA. The V and J ends lost 6 bases and 5 bases respectively, with 7 bases between them. The sample belongs to a study of CD8 T cells in ankylosing spondylitis. Libraries of TCR beta came from quantitative 5'-RACE with molecular barcodes. TCRdb fed the 5' RACE reads into MiXCR, producing one record per CDR3 protein. The table shows about 160,000 distinct CDR3 sequences, with 18% occurring only once. Source material: blood, either unsorted or a sorted T cell fraction (not recorded which). The clonotype was recovered from a male donor with ankylosing spondylitis or in good health (not recorded which). This chain uses TRBV29-1 with TRBJ1-1; no clear D gene. CDR3 DNA: TGCAGCGTGGTATATACTGAAGCTTTCTTT. Translated: CSVVYTEAFF.